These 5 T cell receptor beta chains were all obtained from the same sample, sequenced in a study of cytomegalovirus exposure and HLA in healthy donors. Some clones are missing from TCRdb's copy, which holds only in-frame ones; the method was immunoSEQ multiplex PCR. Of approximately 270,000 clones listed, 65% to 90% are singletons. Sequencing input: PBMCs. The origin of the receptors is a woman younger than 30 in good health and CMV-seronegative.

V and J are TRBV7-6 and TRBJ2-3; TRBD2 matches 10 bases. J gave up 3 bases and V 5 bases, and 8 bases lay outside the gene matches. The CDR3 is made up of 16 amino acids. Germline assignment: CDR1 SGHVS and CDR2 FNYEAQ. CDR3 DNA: TGTGCCAGCAGCCCAGGAACTAGCGGGGAAACAGATACGCAGTATTTT. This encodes CASSPGTSGETDTQYF.

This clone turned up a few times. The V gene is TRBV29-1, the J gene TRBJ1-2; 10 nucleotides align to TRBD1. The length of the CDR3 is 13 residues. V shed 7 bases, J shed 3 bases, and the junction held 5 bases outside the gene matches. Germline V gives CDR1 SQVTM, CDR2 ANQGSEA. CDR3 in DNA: TGCAGCGCCCGGGACAGGGGAGACTATGGCTACACCTTC. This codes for CSARDRGDYGYTF.

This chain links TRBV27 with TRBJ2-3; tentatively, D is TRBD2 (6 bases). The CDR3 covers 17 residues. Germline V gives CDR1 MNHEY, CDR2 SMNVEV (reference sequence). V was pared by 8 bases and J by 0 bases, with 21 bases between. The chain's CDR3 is CASRRAKISGSTDTQYF. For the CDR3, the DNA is TGTGCCAGCCGAAGAGCGAAAATTAGCGGCAGCACAGATACGCAGTATTTT.

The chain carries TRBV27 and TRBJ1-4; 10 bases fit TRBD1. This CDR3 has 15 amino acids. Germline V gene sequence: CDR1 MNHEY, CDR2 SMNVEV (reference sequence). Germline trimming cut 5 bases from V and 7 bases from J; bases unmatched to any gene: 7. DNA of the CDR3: TGTGCCAGCAGTAAACCCGGGACAGGGGCTGAAAAACTGTTTTTT. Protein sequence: CASSKPGTGAEKLFF. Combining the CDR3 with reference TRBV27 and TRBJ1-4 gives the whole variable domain EAQVTQNPRYLITVTGKKLTVTCSQNMNHEYMSWYRQDPGLGLRQIYYSMNVEVTDKGDVPEGYKVSRKEKRNFPLILESPSPNQTSLYFCASSKPGTGAEKLFFGSGTQLSVL.

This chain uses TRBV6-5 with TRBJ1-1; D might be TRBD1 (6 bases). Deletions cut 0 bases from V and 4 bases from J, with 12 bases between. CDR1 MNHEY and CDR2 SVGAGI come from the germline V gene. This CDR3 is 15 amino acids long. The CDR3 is CASSYSGRGSTEAFF. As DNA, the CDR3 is TGTGCCAGCAGTTACTCGGGCAGGGGTAGCACTGAAGCTTTCTTT.